The 2 T cell receptor beta chains below come from one sample, sequenced in a study of shared clonotypes between healthy human individuals. Clones were sequenced by immunoSEQ multiplex PCR, and TCRdb holds only the in-frame ones, with some missing. The table has around 700,000 clones, approximately 79% seen once. Sequencing was done on a sample of memory CD4+ T cells sorted from blood. Subset noted: CD45RA-negative fraction. Receptor source: a woman under 40 in good health.

This sequence joins TRBV5-1 and TRBJ2-2; 8 bases fit TRBD1. Germline CDR1 is SGHRS and CDR2 is YFSETQ. V lost 7 bases to trimming and J lost 6 bases; unmatched junction nucleotides: 8. CDR3 size: 14 residues. This CDR3 reads CASETGGSPGELFF. DNA for the CDR3: TGCGCCAGCGAAACAGGGGGGAGTCCCGGGGAGCTGTTTTTT.

The gene calls are TRBV2 and TRBJ2-7, with 8 positions matching TRBD1. This CDR3 has 15 residues. Germline CDR1 and CDR2: SNHLY and FYNNEI. Trimming cost V 6 bases and J 2 bases; bases outside gene matches: 9. The CDR3 DNA follows: TGTGCCAGCAGGACTGACAGGGGCCTCCCCTACGAGCAGTACTTC. This translates into CASRTDRGLPYEQYF. The variable domain in full, completed from reference TRBV2 and TRBJ2-7, reads EPEVTQTPSHQVTQMGQEVILRCVPISNHLYFYWYRQILGQKVEFLVSFYNNEISEKSEIFDDQFSVERPDGSNFTLKIRSTKLEDSAMYFCASRTDRGLPYEQYFGPGTRLTVT.